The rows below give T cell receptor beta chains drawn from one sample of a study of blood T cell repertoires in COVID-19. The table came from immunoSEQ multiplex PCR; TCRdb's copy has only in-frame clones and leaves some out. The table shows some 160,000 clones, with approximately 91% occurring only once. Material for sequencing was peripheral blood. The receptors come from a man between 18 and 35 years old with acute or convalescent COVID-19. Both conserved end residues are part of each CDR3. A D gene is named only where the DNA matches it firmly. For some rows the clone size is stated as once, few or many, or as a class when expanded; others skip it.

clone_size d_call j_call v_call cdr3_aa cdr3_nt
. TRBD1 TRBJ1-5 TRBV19 CASTSTGVYNQPQHF TGTGCCAGTACCTCGACAGGGGTATACAATCAGCCCCAGCATTTT
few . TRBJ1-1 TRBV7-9 CASSYLEQGNTEAFF TGTGCCAGCAGTTACCTCGAACAGGGTAACACTGAAGCTTTCTTT
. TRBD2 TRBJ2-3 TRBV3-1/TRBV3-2 CASSQVGLGPTDTQYF TGTGCCAGCAGCCAAGTGGGACTAGGGCCCACAGATACGCAGTATTTT
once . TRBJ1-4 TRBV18 CASSDGQTNEKLFF TGTGCCAGCTCAGACGGACAGACTAATGAAAAACTGTTTTTT
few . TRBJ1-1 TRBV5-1 CASSFRENTEAFF TGCGCCAGCAGCTTTCGGGAGAACACTGAAGCTTTCTTT
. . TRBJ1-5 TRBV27 CASSYQGQGQPQHF TGTGCCAGCAGTTACCAAGGGCAGGGACAGCCCCAGCATTTT
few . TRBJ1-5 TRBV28 CASIGVDDQPQHF TGTGCCAGCATCGGGGTTGACGATCAGCCCCAGCATTTT
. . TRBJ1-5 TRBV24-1 CATSDGRPQPQHF TGTGCCACCAGTGATGGCAGGCCTCAGCCCCAGCATTTT
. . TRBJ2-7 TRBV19 CASSYRTDSVYEQYF TGTGCCAGTAGTTATCGGACAGACTCGGTCTACGAGCAGTACTTC
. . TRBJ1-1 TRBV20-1 CSASTGTYSGTEAFF TGCAGTGCTAGTACCGGGACATACTCCGGCACTGAAGCTTTCTTT
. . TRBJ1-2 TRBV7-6 CASSPRTEPDPYGYTF TGTGCCAGCAGCCCACGGACAGAGCCTGATCCCTATGGCTACACCTTC
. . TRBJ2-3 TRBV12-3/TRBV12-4 CASRQGDTQYF TGTGCCAGCAGACAGGGAGATACGCAGTATTTT
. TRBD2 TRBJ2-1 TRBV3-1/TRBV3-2 CASSVSGIPHEQFF TGTGCCAGCAGCGTAAGCGGGATTCCCCATGAGCAGTTCTTC
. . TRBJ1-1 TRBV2 CASSAASSSPEAFF TGTGCCAGCAGTGCGGCAAGTAGTAGCCCTGAAGCTTTCTTT
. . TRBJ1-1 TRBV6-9 CASSFLRGDTEAFF TGTGCCAGCAGTTTCCTCCGGGGGGACACTGAAGCTTTCTTT
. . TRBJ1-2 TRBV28 CASSPGGASYGYTF TGTGCCAGCAGTCCGGGGGGCGCGAGCTATGGCTACACCTTC
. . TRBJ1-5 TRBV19 CASSIGTSPLGQPQHF TGTGCCAGTAGTATAGGGACATCACCCCTCGGGCAGCCCCAGCATTTT
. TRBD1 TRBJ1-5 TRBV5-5 CASSPTGVNQPQHF TGTGCCAGCAGCCCGACAGGGGTCAATCAGCCCCAGCATTTT
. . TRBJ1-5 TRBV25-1 CASSTGRFDQPQHF TGTGCCAGTTCTACAGGAAGGTTTGATCAGCCCCAGCATTTT
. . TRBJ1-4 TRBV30 CAWRGRGEKLFF TGTGCCTGGAGAGGCAGGGGTGAAAAACTGTTTTTT
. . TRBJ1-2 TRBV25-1 CASSDSQWGYTF TGTGCCAGCAGTGACTCCCAGTGGGGCTACACCTTC
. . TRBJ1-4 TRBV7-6 CASSSGLGEKLFF TGTGCCAGCAGCAGCGGGCTTGGGGAAAAACTGTTTTTT
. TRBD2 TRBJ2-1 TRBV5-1 CASNQWGGSSYNEQFF TGCGCCAGCAACCAATGGGGAGGGAGCTCCTACAATGAGCAGTTCTTC
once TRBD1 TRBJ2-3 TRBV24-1 CATSLGQSYTDTQYF TGTGCCACCAGCCTGGGACAGTCTTATACAGATACGCAGTATTTT
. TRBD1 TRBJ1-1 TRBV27 CASSLVRGPAEAFF TGTGCCAGCAGTTTAGTCAGGGGGCCGGCTGAAGCTTTCTTT
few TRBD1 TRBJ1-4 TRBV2 CASGLGDRREKLFF TGTGCCAGCGGCTTGGGGGACAGGAGGGAAAAACTGTTTTTT
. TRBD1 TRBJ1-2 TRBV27 CASSPPGQSYGYTF TGTGCCAGCAGTCCGCCGGGACAGTCCTATGGCTACACCTTC
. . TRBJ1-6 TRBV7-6 CASSLPDSPLHF TGTGCCAGCAGCTTACCAGATTCACCCCTCCACTTT
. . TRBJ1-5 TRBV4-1 CASSQESGNQPQHF TGCGCCAGCAGCCAAGAGTCGGGGAATCAGCCCCAGCATTTT
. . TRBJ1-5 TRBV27 CASSPVTGGSNQPQHF TGTGCCAGCAGCCCCGTGACGGGAGGTAGCAATCAGCCCCAGCATTTT
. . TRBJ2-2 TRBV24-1 CATSDPARAGELFF TGTGCCACCAGTGACCCTGCCCGGGCCGGGGAGCTGTTTTTT
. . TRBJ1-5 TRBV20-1 CSASGGQFDQPQHF TGCAGTGCTAGTGGCGGACAGTTCGATCAGCCCCAGCATTTT
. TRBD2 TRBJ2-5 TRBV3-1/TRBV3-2 CASSQGTSGSEETQYF TGTGCCAGCAGCCAGGGTACTAGCGGGAGCGAAGAGACCCAGTACTTC
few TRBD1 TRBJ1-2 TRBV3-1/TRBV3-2 CASSHRQGGLNYGYTF TGTGCCAGCAGCCACCGACAGGGGGGATTGAACTATGGCTACACCTTC
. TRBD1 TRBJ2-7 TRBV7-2 CASSLDGGRGRHFSYEQYF TGTGCCAGCAGCTTAGACGGCGGCAGGGGGCGACACTTTTCCTACGAGCAGTACTTC
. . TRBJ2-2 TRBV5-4 CASSPTGTLNTGELFF TGTGCCAGCAGCCCGACCGGGACTCTTAACACCGGGGAGCTGTTTTTT